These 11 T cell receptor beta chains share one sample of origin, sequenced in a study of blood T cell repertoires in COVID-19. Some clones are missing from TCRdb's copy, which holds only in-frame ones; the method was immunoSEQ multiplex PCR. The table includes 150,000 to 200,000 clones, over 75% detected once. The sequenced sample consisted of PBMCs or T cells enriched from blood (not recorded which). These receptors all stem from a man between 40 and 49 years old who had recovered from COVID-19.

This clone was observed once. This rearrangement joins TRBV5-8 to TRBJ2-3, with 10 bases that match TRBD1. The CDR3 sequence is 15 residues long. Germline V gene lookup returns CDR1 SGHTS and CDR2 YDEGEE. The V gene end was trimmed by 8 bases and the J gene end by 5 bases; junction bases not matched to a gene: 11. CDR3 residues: CASLLGTGVEDTQYF. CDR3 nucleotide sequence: TGTGCCAGTCTCTTGGGGACAGGGGTCGAAGATACGCAGTATTTT.

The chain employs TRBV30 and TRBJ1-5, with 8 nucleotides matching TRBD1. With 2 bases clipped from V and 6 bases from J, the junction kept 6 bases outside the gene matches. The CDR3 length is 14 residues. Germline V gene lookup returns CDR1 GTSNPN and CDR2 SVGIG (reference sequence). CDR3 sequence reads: CAWSRGRGLQPQHF. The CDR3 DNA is TGTGCCTGGAGTCGGGGCAGGGGGCTTCAGCCCCAGCATTTT.

The CDR3 DNA is TGCGCCAGCAGCTCTCAAGGGGGCAAAGAGACCCAGTACTTC. This codes for CASSSQGGKETQYF. The chain joins TRBV5-1 to TRBJ2-5, with 7 bases fitting TRBD1. The V gene end was trimmed by 3 bases and the J gene end by 3 bases; junction bases not matched to a gene: 5. The CDR3 spans 14 residues. Germline CDR1 and CDR2: SGHRS and YFSETQ.

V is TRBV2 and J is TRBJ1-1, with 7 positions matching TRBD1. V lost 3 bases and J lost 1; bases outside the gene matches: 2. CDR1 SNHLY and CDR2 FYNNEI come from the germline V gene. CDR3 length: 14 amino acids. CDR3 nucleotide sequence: TGTGCCAGCAGTGACCAGGGGGGGAACACTGAAGCTTTCTTT. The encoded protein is CASSDQGGNTEAFF.

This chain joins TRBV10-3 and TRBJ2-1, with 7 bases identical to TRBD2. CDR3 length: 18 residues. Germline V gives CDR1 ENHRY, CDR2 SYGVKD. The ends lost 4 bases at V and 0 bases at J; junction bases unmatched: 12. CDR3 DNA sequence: TGTGCCATCAGTGGGGAGGGAGGCACCAGGAGCTCCTACAATGAGCAGTTCTTC. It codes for CAISGEGGTRSSYNEQFF.

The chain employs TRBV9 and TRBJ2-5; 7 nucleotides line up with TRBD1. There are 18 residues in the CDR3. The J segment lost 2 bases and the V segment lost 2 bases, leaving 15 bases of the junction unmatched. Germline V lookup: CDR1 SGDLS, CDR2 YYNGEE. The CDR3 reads CASSVQPARGRGQETQYF. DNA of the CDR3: TGTGCCAGCAGCGTCCAACCCGCGAGGGGCAGGGGGCAAGAGACCCAGTACTTC.

The CDR3 DNA follows: TGTGCCAGCTCACCACCCCCCGGGAAGAGTGGCTACACCTTC. Protein product: CASSPPPGKSGYTF. The genes are TRBV18 and TRBJ1-2; D call uncertain. The ends were cut back, 0 bases at V and 7 bases at J, with 12 bases in the middle. Looked up from germline, CDR1 is KGHSH and CDR2 is LQKENI. The CDR3 is 14 residues long. Together with reference TRBV18 and TRBJ1-2, the CDR3 gives the full variable domain: NAGVMQNPRHLVRRRGQEARLRCSPMKGHSHVYWYRQLPEEGLKFMVYLQKENIIDESGMPKERFSAEFPKEGPSILRIQQVVRGDSAAYFCASSPPPGKSGYTFGSGTRLTVV.

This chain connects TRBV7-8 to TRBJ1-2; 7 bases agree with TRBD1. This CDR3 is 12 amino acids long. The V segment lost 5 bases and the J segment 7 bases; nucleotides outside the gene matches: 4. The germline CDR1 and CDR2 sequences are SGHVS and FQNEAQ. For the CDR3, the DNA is TGTGCCAGCAGCCCGGGGACAGCTGGCTACACCTTC. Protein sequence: CASSPGTAGYTF.

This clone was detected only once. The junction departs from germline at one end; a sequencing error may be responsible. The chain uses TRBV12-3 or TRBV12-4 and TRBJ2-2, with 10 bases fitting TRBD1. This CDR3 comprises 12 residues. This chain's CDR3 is CASARGGTGAIF. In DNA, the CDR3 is TGTGCCAGCGCTAGGGGGGGGACAGGGGCCATTTTT.

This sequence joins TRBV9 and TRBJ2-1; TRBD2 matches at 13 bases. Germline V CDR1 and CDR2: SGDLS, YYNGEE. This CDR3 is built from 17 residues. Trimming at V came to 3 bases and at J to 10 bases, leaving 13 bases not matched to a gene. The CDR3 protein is CASSDSSTSGGAGEQFF. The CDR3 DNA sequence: TGTGCCAGCAGCGACTCGAGCACTAGCGGGGGGGCAGGGGAGCAGTTCTTC.

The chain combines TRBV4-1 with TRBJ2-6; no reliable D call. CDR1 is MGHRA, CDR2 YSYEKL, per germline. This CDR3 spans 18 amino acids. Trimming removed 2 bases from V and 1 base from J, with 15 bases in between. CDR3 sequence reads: CASSQFWLRSSGANVLTF. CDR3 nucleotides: TGCGCCAGCAGCCAATTTTGGCTGCGGTCGTCTGGGGCCAACGTCCTGACTTTC.